This T cell receptor beta chain was recorded in a study of blood T cell repertoires in COVID-19. In the study overall: Researchers got acute and convalescent COVID-19 samples from the United States, Italy and Spain. In each case, the material was cDNA or gDNA derived from T cells, B-cell-depleted T cells, or PBMCs.

CDR1 is SGHKS and CDR2 is YYEKEE in the germline V gene (reference sequence). This CDR3 is built from 16 residues. Deletions cut 1 base from V and 7 bases from J, with 21 bases between. As handled by the study authors: Counts of nucleated cells, estimated from reference gene primer amplification, were obtained. Only in-frame clones appear in the TCRdb table, and some are missing; sequencing was by immunoSEQ multiplex PCR. V, J and clone size reflect that table, while D and trimming were determined from the DNA. The table shows 200,000 to 250,000 clones, with around 80% occurring only once. Seattle researchers signed up patients amid active infection and tracked them longitudinally.

The sequenced material came from peripheral blood. The chain combines TRBV5-5 with TRBJ2-7; weak D call: TRBD1 (5 bases). This receptor was taken from a woman in her twenties or thirties with COVID-19, enrolled during active disease. The CDR3 bases are TGTGCCAGCAGCTTGTCCGTGACAGCTATACTACGAGAGCAGTACTTC. Its translation: CASSLSVTAILREQYF.